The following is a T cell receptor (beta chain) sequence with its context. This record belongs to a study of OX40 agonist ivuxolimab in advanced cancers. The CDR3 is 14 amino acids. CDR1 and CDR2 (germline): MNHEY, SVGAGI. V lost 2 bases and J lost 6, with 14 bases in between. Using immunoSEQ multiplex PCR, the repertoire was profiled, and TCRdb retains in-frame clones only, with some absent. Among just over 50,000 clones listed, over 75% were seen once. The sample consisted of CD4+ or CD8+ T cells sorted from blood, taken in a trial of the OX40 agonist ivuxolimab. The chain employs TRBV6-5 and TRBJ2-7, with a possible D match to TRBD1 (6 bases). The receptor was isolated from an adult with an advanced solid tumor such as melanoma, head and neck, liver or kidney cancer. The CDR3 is CASSYETGTSEQYF. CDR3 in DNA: TGTGCCAGCAGTTACGAGACAGGTACCTCCGAGCAGTACTTC.